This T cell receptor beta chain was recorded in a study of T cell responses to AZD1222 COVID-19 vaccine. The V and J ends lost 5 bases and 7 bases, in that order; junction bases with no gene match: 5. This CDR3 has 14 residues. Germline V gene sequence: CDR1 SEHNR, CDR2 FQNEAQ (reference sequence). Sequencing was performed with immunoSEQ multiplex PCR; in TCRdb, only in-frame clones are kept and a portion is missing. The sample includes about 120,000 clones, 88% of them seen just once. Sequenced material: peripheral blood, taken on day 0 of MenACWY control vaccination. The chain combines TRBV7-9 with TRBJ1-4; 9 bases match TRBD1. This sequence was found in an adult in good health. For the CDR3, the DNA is TGTGCCAGCAGCCAGGGACAGGGCGTTGAAAAACTGTTTTTT. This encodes CASSQGQGVEKLFF.